This T cell receptor beta chain originates from a study of lymphopenia after photon versus proton radiotherapy. Study-level findings and limits: In patients who died, overall survival fell as post-nadir TCR diversity dropped more. Photon-treated patients lost naive T cells and TCR diversity; proton-treated stayed stable. After the lymphocyte nadir, photon-treated repertoires showed oligoclonal expansion, especially of CD8+ Temra cells.

The V gene's germline CDR1 is MDHEN and CDR2 SYDVKM. The V end lost 7 bases, the J end lost 4 bases, and 13 bases lay between the germline ends. This CDR3 has 13 residues. Libraries were prepared by immunoSEQ multiplex PCR; TCRdb keeps only in-frame clonotypes and omits some of them. This sample carries about 30,000 clones, 90% to 95% of them seen once, and the ten largest clones take just over 0.7%. With respect to this clone: As yet, its antigen is unknown.

The TCR sequence derives from a woman between 45 and 60 years old with cholangiocarcinoma. The chain recombines TRBV28 with TRBJ1-2; D gene ambiguous. The material was peripheral blood, obtained from a patient treated with photon-based radiotherapy. The CDR3 protein is CASTLDGIYGYTF. The CDR3 DNA is TGTGCCAGCACCCTTGACGGGATCTATGGCTACACCTTC.